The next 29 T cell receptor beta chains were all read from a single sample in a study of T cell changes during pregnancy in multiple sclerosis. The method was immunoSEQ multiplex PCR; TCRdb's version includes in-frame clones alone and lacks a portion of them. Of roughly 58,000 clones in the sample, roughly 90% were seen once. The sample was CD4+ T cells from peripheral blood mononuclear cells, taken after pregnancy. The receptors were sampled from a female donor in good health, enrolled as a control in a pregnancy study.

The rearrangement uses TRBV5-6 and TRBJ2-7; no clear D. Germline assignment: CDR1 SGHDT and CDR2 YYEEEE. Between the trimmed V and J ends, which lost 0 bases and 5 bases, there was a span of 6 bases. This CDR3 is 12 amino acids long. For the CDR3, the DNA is TGTGCCAGCAGCTTGGTGGCCCACGAGCAGTACTTC. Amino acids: CASSLVAHEQYF.

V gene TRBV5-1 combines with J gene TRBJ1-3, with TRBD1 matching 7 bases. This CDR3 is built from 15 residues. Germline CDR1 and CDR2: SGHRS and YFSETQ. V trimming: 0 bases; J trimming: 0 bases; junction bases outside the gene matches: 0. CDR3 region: CASSLGDSSGNTIYF. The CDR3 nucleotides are TGCGCCAGCAGCTTGGGGGACAGCTCTGGAAACACCATATATTTT.

The CDR3 reads CASSLLAGGQETQYF. The CDR3 coding sequence is TGTGCCAGCAGCCTTTTAGCGGGGGGGCAAGAGACCCAGTACTTC. This chain joins TRBV5-4 and TRBJ2-5, with 11 bases that match TRBD2. The germline V gene encodes CDR1 SGHNT and CDR2 YYREEE (reference sequence). J was trimmed by 2 bases and V by 4 bases; bases with no gene match: 4. This CDR3 comprises 15 residues. The variable domain in full, with the rest retrieved from reference TRBV5-4 and TRBJ2-5, is ETGVTQSPTHLIKTRGQQVTLRCSSQSGHNTVSWYQQALGQGPQFIFQYYREEENGRGNFPPRFSGLQFPNYSSELNVNALELDDSALYLCASSLLAGGQETQYFGPGTRLLVL.

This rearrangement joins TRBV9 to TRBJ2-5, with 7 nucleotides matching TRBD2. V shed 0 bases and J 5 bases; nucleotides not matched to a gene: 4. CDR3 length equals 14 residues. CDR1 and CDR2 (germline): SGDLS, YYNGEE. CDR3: CASSVGTSVETQYF. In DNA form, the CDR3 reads TGTGCCAGCAGCGTAGGTACTAGCGTGGAGACCCAGTACTTC. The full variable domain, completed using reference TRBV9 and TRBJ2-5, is DSGVTQTPKHLITATGQRVTLRCSPRSGDLSVYWYQQSLDQGLQFLIQYYNGEERAKGNILERFSAQQFPDLHSELNLSSLELGDSALYFCASSVGTSVETQYFGPGTRLLVL.

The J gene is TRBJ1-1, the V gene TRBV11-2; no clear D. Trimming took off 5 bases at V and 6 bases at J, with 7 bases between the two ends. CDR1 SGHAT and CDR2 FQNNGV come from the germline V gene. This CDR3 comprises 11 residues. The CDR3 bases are TGTGCCAGCAGCCCGGTCGCTGAAGCTTTCTTT. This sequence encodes CASSPVAEAFF. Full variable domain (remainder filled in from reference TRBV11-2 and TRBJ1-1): EAGVAQSPRYKIIEKRQSVAFWCNPISGHATLYWYQQILGQGPKLLIQFQNNGVVDDSQLPKDRFSAERLKGVDSTLKIQPAKLEDSAVYLCASSPVAEAFFGQGTRLTVV.

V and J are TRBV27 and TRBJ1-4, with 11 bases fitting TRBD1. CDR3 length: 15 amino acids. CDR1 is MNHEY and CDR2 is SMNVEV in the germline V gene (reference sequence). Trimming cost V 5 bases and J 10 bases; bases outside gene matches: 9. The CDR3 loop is CASSPPGQGAGKLFF. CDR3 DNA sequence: TGTGCCAGCAGTCCCCCCGGACAGGGGGCGGGAAAACTGTTTTTT. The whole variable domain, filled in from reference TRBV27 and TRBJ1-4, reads EAQVTQNPRYLITVTGKKLTVTCSQNMNHEYMSWYRQDPGLGLRQIYYSMNVEVTDKGDVPEGYKVSRKEKRNFPLILESPSPNQTSLYFCASSPPGQGAGKLFFGSGTQLSVL.

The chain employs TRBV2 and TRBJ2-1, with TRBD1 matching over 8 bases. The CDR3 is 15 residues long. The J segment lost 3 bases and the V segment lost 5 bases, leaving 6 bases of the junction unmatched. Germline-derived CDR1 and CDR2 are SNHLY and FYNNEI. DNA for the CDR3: TGTGCCAGCAGTCCCGGACAGGGAGACTACAATGAGCAGTTCTTC. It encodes CASSPGQGDYNEQFF.

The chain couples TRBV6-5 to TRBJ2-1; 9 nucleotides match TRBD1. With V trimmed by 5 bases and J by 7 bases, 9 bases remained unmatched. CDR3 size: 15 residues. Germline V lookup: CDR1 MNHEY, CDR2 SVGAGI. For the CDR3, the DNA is TGTGCCAGCAGTAACCGACAGGGGGGGTTGAATGAGCAGTTCTTC. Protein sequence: CASSNRQGGLNEQFF.

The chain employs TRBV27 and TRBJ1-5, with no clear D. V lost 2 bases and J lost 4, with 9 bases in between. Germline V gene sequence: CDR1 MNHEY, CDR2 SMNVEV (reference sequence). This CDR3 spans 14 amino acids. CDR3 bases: TGTGCCAGCAGTTTAACTCCGAGAAATCAGCCCCAGCATTTT. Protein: CASSLTPRNQPQHF.

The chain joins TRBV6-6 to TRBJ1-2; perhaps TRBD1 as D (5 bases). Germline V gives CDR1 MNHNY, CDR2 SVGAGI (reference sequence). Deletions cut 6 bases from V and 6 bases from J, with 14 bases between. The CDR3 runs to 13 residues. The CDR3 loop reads CASSPGRSDGYTF. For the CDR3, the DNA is TGTGCCAGCAGCCCAGGGAGGTCAGATGGCTACACCTTC.

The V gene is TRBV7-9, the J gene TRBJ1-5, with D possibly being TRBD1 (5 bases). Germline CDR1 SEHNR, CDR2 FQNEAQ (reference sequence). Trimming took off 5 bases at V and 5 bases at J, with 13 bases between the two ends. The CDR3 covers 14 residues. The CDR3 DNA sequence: TGTGCCAGCAGCGATCGGGGGGTGGATCAGCCCCAGCATTTT. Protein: CASSDRGVDQPQHF.

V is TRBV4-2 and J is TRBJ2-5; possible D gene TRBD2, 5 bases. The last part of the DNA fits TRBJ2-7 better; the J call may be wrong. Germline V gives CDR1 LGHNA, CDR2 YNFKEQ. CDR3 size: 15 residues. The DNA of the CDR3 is TGTGCCAGCAGCCAAGAAAGGCTGGACTCGGACGAGCAGTACTTC. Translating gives CASSQERLDSDEQYF.

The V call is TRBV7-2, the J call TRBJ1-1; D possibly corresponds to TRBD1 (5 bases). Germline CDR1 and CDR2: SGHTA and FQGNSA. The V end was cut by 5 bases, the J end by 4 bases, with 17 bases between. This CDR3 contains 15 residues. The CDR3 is CASSLPGFSGTEAFF. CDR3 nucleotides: TGTGCCAGCAGCCTGCCAGGGTTTTCTGGCACTGAAGCTTTCTTT.

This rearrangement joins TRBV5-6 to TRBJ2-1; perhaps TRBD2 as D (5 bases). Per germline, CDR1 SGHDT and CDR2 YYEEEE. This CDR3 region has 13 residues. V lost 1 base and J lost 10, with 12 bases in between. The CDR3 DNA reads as TGTGCCAGCAGCTTGCGAGGGCTCAGGGAGCAGTTCTTC. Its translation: CASSLRGLREQFF. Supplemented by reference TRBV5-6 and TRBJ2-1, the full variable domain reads DAGVTQSPTHLIKTRGQQVTLRCSPKSGHDTVSWYQQALGQGPQFIFQYYEEEERQRGNFPDRFSGHQFPNYSSELNVNALLLGDSALYLCASSLRGLREQFFGPGTRLTVL.

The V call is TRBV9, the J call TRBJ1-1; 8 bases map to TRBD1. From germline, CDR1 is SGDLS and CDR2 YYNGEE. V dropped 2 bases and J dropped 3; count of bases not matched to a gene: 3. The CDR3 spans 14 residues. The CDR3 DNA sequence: TGTGCCAGCAGCGTCCTACAGGGGGACACTGAAGCTTTCTTT. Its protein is CASSVLQGDTEAFF. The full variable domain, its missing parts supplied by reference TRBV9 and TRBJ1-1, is DSGVTQTPKHLITATGQRVTLRCSPRSGDLSVYWYQQSLDQGLQFLIQYYNGEERAKGNILERFSAQQFPDLHSELNLSSLELGDSALYFCASSVLQGDTEAFFGQGTRLTVV.

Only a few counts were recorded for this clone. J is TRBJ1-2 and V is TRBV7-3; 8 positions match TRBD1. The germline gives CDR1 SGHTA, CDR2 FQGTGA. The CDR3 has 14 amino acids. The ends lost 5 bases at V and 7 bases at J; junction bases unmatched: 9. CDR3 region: CASSETGTGRGYTF. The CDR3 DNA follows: TGTGCCAGCAGCGAGACCGGGACAGGTCGTGGCTACACCTTC.

CDR3 DNA: TGCGCCAGCAGCCGGGACAGCGAAAAACTGTTTTTT. This gives the protein CASSRDSEKLFF. The gene calls are TRBV5-1 and TRBJ1-4; 7 bases are shared with TRBD1. V dropped 4 bases and J dropped 8; count of bases not matched to a gene: 2. The length of the CDR3 is 12 residues. Looked up from germline, CDR1 is SGHRS and CDR2 is YFSETQ. Filled out from reference TRBV5-1 and TRBJ1-4, the complete variable domain reads KAGVTQTPRYLIKTRGQQVTLSCSPISGHRSVSWYQQTPGQGLQFLFEYFSETQRNKGNFPGRFSGRQFSNSRSEMNVSTLELGDSALYLCASSRDSEKLFFGSGTQLSVL.

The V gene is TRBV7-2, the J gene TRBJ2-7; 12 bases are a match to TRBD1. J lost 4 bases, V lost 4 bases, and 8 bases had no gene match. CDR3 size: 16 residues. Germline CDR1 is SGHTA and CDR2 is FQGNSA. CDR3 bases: TGTGCCAGCAGCTCATCCGGGACAGGGGGCAAATACGAGCAGTACTTC. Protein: CASSSSGTGGKYEQYF.

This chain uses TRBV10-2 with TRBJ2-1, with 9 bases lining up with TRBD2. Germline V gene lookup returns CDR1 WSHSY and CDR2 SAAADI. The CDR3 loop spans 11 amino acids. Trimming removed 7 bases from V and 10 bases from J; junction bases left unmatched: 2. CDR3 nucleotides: TGCGCCAGCAATAGCGGGAGAGAGCAGTTCTTC. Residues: CASNSGREQFF.

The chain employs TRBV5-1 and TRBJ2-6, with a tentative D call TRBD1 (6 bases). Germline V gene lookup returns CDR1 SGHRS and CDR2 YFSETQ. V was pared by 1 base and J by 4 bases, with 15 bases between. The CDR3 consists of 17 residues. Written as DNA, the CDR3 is TGCGCCAGCAGCTTGTGGCAGGGGCGATCCGGGGCCAACGTCCTGACTTTC. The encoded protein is CASSLWQGRSGANVLTF.

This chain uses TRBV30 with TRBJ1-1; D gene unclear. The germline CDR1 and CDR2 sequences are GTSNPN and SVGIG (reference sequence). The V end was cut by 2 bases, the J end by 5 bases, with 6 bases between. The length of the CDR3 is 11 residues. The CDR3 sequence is CAWSSRTEAFF. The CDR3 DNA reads TGTGCCTGGAGTTCACGGACTGAAGCTTTCTTT.

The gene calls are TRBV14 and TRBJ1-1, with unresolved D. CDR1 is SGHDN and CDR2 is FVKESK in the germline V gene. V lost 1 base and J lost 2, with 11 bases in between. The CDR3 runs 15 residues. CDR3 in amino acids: CASSQVTGYNTEAFF. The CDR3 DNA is TGTGCCAGCAGCCAAGTTACGGGGTATAACACTGAAGCTTTCTTT.

Written as DNA, the CDR3 is TGTGCCAGCAGCGCAGGGGGGCTAGCGGGGCCCTACGAGCAGTACTTC. Translation gives CASSAGGLAGPYEQYF. This chain connects TRBV11-2 to TRBJ2-7, with TRBD2 matching 9 bases. This CDR3 has 16 amino acids. V dropped 5 bases and J dropped 2; count of bases not matched to a gene: 10. CDR1 and CDR2 (germline): SGHAT, FQNNGV. The whole variable domain, remainder taken from reference TRBV11-2 and TRBJ2-7, is EAGVAQSPRYKIIEKRQSVAFWCNPISGHATLYWYQQILGQGPKLLIQFQNNGVVDDSQLPKDRFSAERLKGVDSTLKIQPAKLEDSAVYLCASSAGGLAGPYEQYFGPGTRLTVT.

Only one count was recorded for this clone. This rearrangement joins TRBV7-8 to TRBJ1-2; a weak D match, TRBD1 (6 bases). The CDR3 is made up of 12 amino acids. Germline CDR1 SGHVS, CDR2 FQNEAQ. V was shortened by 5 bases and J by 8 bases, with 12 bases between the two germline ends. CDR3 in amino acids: CASSPTGKGYTF. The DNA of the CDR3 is TGTGCCAGCAGCCCAACAGGGAAGGGCTACACCTTC.

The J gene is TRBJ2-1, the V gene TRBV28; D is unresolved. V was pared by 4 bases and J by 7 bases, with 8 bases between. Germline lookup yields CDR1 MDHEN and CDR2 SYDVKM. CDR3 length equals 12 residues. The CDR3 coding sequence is TGTGCCAGCAGTTATCGGGTTAATGAGCAGTTCTTC. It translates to CASSYRVNEQFF.

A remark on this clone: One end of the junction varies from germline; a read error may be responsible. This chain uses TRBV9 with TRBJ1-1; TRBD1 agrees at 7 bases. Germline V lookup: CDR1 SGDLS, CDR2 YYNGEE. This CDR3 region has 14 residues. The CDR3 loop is CATSPTGTNTEAFF. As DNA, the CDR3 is TGTGCCACCAGCCCGACAGGGACGAACACTGAAGCTTTCTTT.

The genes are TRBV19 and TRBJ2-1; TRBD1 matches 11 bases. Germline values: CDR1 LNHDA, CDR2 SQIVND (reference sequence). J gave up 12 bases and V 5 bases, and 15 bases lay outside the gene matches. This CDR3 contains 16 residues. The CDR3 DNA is TGTGCCAGTAGTCCCCCGGGACAGGGGGGATCAATGAGGCAGTTCTTC. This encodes CASSPPGQGGSMRQFF.

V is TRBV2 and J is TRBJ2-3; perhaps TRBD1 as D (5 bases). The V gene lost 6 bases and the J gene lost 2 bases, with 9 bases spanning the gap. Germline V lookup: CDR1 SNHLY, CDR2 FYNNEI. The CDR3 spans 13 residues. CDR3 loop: CASSGHVTDTQYF. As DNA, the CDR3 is TGTGCCAGCAGCGGACACGTCACAGATACGCAGTATTTT.

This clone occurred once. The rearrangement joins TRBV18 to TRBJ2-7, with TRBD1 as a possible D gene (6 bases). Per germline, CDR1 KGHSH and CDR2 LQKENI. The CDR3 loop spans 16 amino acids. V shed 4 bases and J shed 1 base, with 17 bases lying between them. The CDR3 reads CASSLLLQGSSYEQYF. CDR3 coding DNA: TGTGCCAGCTCACTTCTCCTTCAGGGGTCATCCTACGAGCAGTACTTC.